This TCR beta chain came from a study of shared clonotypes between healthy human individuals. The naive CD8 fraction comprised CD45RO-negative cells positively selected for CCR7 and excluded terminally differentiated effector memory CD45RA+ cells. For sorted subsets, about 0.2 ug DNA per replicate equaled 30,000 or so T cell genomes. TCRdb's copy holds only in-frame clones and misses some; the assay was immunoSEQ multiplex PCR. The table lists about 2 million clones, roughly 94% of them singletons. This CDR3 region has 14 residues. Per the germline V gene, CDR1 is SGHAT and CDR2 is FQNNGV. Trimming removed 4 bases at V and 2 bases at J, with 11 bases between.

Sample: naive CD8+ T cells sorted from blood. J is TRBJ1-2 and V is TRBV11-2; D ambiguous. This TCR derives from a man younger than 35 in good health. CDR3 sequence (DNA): TGTGCCAGCAGCTCTAGGGTAGGGAACTATGGCTACACCTTC. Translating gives CASSSRVGNYGYTF. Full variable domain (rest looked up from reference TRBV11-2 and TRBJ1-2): EAGVAQSPRYKIIEKRQSVAFWCNPISGHATLYWYQQILGQGPKLLIQFQNNGVVDDSQLPKDRFSAERLKGVDSTLKIQPAKLEDSAVYLCASSSRVGNYGYTFGSGTRLTVV.